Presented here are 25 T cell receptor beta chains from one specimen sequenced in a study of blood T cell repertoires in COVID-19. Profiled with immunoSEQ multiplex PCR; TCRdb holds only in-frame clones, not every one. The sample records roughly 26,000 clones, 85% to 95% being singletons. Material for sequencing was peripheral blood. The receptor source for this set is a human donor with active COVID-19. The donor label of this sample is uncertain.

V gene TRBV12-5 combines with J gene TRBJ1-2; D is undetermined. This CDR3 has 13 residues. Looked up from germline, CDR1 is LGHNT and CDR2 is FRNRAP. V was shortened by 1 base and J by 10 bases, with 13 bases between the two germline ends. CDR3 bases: TGTGCTAGTGGTTTGGGACTGTGGAGAGACTACACCTTC. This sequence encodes CASGLGLWRDYTF.

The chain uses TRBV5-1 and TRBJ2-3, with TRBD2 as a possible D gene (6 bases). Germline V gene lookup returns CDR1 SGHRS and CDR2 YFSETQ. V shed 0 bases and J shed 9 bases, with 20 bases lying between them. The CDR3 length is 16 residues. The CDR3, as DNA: TGCGCCAGCAGCTTGGTTGGGGGGACGCTAAAGGGGACGCAGTATTTT. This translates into CASSLVGGTLKGTQYF.

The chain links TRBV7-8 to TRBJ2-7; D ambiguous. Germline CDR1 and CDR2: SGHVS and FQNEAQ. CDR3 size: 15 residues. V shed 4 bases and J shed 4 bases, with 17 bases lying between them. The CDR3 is CASSSEASSRYEQYF. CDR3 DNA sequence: TGTGCCAGCAGCTCAGAGGCTTCGAGTCGGTACGAGCAGTACTTC.

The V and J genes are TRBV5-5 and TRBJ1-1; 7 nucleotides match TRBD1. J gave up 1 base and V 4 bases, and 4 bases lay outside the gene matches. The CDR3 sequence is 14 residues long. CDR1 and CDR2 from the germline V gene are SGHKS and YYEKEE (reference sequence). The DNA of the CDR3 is TGTGCCAGCAGCACGGGACAGAGGAACACTGAAGCTTTCTTT. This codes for CASSTGQRNTEAFF.

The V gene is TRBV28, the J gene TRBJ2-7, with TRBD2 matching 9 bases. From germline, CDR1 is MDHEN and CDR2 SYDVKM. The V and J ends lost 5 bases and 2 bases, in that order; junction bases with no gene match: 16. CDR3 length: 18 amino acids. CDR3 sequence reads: CASSPSLGVAGVAYEQYF. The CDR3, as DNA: TGTGCCAGCAGTCCAAGTTTGGGGGTAGCGGGAGTGGCCTACGAGCAGTACTTC.

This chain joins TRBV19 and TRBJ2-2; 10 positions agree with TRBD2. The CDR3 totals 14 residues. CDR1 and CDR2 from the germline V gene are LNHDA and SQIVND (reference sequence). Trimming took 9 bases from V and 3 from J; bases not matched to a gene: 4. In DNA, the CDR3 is TGTGCCAGCCGGACTAGCGGAGACACCGGGGAGCTGTTTTTT. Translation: CASRTSGDTGELFF.

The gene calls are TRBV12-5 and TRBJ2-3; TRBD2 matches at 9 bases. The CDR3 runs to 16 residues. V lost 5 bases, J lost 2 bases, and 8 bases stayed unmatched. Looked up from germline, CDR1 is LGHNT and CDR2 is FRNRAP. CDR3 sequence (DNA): TGTGCTAGTGGTCCCCCTAGCGGGGCACTCACAGATACGCAGTATTTT. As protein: CASGPPSGALTDTQYF.

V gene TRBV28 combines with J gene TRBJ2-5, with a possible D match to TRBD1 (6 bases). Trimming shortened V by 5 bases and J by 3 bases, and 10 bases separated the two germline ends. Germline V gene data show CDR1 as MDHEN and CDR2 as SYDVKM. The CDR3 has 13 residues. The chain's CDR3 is CASSLNREETQYF. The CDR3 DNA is TGTGCCAGCAGTCTAAACAGGGAAGAGACCCAGTACTTC.

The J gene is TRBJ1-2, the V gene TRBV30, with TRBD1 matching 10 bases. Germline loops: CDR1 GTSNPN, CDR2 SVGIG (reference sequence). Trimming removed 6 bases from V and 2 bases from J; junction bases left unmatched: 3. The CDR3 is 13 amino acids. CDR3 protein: CACRDRGNYGYTF. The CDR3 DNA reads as TGTGCCTGCCGGGACAGGGGAAACTATGGCTACACCTTC.

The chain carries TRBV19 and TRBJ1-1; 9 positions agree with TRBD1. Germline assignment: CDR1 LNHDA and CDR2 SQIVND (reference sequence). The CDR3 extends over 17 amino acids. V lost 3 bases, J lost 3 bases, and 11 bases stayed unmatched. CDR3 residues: CASSIRRGGQGYTEAFF. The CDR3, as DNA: TGTGCCAGTAGTATTCGAAGGGGTGGACAGGGGTACACTGAAGCTTTCTTT.

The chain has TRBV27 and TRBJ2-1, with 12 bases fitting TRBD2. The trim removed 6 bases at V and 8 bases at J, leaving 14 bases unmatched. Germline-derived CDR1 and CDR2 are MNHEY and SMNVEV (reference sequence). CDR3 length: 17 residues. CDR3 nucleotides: TGTGCCAGCAGCCCCCCCTTGGGGCTAGCGGGAGGGTATGAGCAGTTCTTC. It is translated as CASSPPLGLAGGYEQFF.

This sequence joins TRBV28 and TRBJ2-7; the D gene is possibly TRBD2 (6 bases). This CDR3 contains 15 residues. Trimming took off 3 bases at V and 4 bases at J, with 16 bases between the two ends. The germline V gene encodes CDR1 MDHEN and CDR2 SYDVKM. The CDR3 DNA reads TGTGCCAGCAGTTTTTCTGGGACTGGGAAGTACGAGCAGTACTTC. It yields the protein CASSFSGTGKYEQYF.

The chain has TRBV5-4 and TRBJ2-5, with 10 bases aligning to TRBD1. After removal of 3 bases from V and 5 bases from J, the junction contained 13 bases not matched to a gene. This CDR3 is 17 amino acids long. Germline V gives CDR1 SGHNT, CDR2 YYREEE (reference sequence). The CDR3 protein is CASSSDRTGGISETQYF. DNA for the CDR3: TGTGCCAGCAGCTCAGACAGGACAGGGGGAATCAGTGAGACCCAGTACTTC.

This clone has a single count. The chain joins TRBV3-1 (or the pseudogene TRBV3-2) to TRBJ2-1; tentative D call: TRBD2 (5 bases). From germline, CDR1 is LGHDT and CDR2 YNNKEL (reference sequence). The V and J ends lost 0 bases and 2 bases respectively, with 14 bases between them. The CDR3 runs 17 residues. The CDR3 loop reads CASSQEDLAETYNEQFF. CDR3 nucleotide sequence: TGTGCCAGCAGCCAAGAAGATCTAGCCGAGACCTACAATGAGCAGTTCTTC.

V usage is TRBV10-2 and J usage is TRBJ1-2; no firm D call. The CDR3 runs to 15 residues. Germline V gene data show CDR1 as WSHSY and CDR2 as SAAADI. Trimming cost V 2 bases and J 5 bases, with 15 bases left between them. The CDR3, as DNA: TGCGCCAGCAGTGAGCCGTCCGCGGGTCAGTATGGCTACACCTTC. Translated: CASSEPSAGQYGYTF.

The CDR3 nucleotides read TGCGCCAGCAGCTCGGAGGGGCTAGCGGGATACAATGAGCAGTTCTTC. Protein: CASSSEGLAGYNEQFF. The chain recombines TRBV5-1 with TRBJ2-1; 9 bases line up with TRBD2. V shed 3 bases, J shed 4 bases, and the junction held 8 bases outside the gene matches. CDR3 length: 16 residues. Germline CDR1 and CDR2: SGHRS and YFSETQ.

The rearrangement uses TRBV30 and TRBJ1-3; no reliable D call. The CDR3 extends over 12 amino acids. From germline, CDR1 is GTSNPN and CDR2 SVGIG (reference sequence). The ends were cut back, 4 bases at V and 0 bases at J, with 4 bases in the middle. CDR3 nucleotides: TGTGCCTGGACAGACTCTGGAAACACCATATATTTT. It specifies CAWTDSGNTIYF.

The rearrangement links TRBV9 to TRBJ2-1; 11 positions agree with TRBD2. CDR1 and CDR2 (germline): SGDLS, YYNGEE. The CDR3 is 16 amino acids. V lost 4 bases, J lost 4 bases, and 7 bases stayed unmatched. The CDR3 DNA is TGTGCCAGCAGCAAGCTAGCGGGGGGCGGGTACAATGAGCAGTTCTTC. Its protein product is CASSKLAGGGYNEQFF.

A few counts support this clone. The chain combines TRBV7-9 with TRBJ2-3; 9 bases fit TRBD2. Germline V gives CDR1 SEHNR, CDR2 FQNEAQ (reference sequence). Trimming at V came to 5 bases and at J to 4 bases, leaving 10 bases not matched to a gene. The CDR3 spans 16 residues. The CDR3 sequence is CASSTALAGAADTQYF. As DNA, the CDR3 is TGTGCCAGCAGCACCGCCTTAGCGGGAGCTGCAGATACGCAGTATTTT. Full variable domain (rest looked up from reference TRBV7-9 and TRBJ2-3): DTGVSQNPRHKITKRGQNVTFRCDPISEHNRLYWYRQTLGQGPEFLTYFQNEAQLEKSRLLSDRFSAERPKGSFSTLEIQRTEQGDSAMYLCASSTALAGAADTQYFGPGTRLTVL.

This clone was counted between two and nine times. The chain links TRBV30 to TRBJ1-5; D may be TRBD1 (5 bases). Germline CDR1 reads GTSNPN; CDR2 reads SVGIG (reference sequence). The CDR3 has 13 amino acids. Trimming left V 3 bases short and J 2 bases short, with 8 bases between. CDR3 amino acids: CAWRGLGNQPQHF. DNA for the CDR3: TGTGCCTGGAGGGGGCTGGGCAATCAGCCCCAGCATTTT.

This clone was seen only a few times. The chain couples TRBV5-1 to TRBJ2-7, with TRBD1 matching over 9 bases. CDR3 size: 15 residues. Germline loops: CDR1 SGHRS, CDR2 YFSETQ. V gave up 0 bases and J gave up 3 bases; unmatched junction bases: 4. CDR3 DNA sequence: TGCGCCAGCAGCTTGGACGGGACAGGGTACTACGAGCAGTACTTC. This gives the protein CASSLDGTGYYEQYF.

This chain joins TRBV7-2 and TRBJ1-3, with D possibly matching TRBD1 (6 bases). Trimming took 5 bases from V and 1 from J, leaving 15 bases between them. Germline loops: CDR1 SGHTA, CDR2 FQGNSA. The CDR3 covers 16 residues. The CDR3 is CASSQQGWVSGNTIYF. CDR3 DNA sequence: TGTGCCAGCAGCCAACAGGGTTGGGTTTCTGGAAACACCATATATTTT.

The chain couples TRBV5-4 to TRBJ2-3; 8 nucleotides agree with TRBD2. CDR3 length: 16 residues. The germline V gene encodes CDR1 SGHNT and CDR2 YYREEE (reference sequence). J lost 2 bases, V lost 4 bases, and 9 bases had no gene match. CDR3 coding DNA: TGTGCCAGCAGCCCGGGGGGGGTTGGGGACACAGATACGCAGTATTTT. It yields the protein CASSPGGVGDTDTQYF.

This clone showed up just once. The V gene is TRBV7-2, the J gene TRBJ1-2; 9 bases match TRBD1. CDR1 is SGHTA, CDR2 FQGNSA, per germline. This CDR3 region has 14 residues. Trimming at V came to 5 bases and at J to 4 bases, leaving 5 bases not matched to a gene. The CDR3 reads CASSLGQGTYGYTF. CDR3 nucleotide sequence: TGTGCCAGCAGCCTAGGACAGGGGACCTATGGCTACACCTTC.

CDR3 sequence: CASSPETGGDGIQYF. In DNA form, the CDR3 reads TGTGCCAGCAGCCCGGAGACAGGAGGCGACGGCATTCAGTACTTC. V gene TRBV13 combines with J gene TRBJ2-4, with a possible D match to TRBD1 (6 bases). Trimming removed 5 bases at V and 9 bases at J, with 20 bases between. The CDR3 covers 15 residues. CDR1 is PRHDT and CDR2 is FYEKMQ in the germline V gene (reference sequence).